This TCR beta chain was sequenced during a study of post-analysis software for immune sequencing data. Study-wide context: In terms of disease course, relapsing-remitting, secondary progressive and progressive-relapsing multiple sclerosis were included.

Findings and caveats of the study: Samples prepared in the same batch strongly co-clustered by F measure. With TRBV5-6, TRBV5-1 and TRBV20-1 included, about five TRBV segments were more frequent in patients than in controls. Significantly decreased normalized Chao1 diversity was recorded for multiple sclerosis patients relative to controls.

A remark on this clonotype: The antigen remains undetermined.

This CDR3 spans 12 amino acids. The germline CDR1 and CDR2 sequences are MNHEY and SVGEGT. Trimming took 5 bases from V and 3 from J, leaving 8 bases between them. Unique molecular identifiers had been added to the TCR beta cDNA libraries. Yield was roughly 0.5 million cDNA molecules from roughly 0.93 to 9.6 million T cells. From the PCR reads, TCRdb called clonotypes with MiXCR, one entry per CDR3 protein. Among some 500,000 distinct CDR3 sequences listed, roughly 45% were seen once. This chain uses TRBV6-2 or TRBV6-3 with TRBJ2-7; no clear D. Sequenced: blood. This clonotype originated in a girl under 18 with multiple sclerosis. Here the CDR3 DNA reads TGTGCCAGCAGTGAAGACTTCTACGAGCAGTACTTC. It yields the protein CASSEDFYEQYF.